These 27 T cell receptor beta chains share one sample of origin, sequenced in a study of Ad26.COV2.S vaccination and SARS-CoV-2 variants. Treatment meaning: over 15 received Ad26.COV2.S at low or high dose, single or two shots; 5 received placebo; per-sample allocation not given. Repertoires come from day 63 after the first vaccine or placebo injection. TCRdb's copy holds only in-frame clones and misses some; the assay was immunoSEQ multiplex PCR. The data contain about 350,000 clones, 70% to 90% of them seen just once; the ten biggest clones take up 3.3%. The source was peripheral blood, collected in a trial of Ad26.COV2.S vaccine versus placebo. The source is a person aged 18-65 years who received the Ad26.COV2.S COVID-19 vaccine or a placebo.

Worth noting for this clone: No conserved phenylalanine or tryptophan ends this CDR3, so it is likely a read error. The DNA is left out, because the CDR3 cannot be placed on it with certainty; the CDR3 is given as TCRdb lists it. The chain employs TRBV3-1 (or the pseudogene TRBV3-2) and TRBJ2-3; the tabulated D call, TRBD2, remains unverified against the DNA. Germline-derived CDR1 and CDR2 are LGHDT and YNNKEL (reference sequence). Both ends counted, the CDR3 spans 15 residues. CDR3 protein: CASSQDWIAGTDPAY.

The rearrangement uses TRBV25-1 and TRBJ2-3, with D possibly TRBD2 on 5 matching bases. The CDR3 is made up of 13 amino acids. The germline CDR1 and CDR2 sequences are MGHDK and SYGVNS. V was shortened by 4 bases and J by 6 bases, with 11 bases between the two germline ends. CDR3 in amino acids: CASSGASSDTQYF. The CDR3 DNA follows: TGTGCCAGCAGTGGGGCTAGCTCTGATACGCAGTATTTT.

This chain links TRBV27 with TRBJ1-1; 7 bases line up with TRBD1. Per the germline V gene, CDR1 is MNHEY and CDR2 is SMNVEV (reference sequence). The CDR3 totals 14 residues. J gave up 4 bases and V 1 base, and 3 bases lay outside the gene matches. CDR3 protein: CASSLYQGGTEAFF. In DNA, the CDR3 is TGTGCCAGCAGTTTATATCAGGGGGGCACTGAAGCTTTCTTT.

The chain couples TRBV18 to TRBJ2-7, with D possibly called TRBD1 or TRBD2 (5 bases each). The CDR3 is 14 amino acids. Trimming removed 3 bases at V and 2 bases at J, with 11 bases between. Germline CDR1 KGHSH, CDR2 LQKENI. CDR3 in DNA: TGTGCCAGCTCACCCCGGGGCTCCACCTACGAGCAGTACTTC. It encodes CASSPRGSTYEQYF.

The genes are TRBV7-2 and TRBJ2-7, with 11 bases aligning to TRBD2. The germline V gene encodes CDR1 SGHTA and CDR2 FQGNSA. The CDR3 covers 15 residues. V gave up 5 bases and J gave up 3 bases; unmatched junction bases: 6. The CDR3 protein is CASSPTSGGHYEQYF. The CDR3 DNA reads as TGTGCCAGCAGCCCAACTAGCGGGGGACACTACGAGCAGTACTTC.

The rearrangement uses TRBV5-6 and TRBJ2-1, with 11 bases identical to TRBD2. J was trimmed by 4 bases and V by 3 bases; bases with no gene match: 6. CDR1 is SGHDT, CDR2 YYEEEE, per germline. The CDR3 extends over 16 amino acids. CDR3: CASSSTRTSGYNEQFF. CDR3 sequence (DNA): TGTGCCAGCAGCTCGACCAGGACTAGCGGGTACAATGAGCAGTTCTTC.

The chain has TRBV29-1 and TRBJ2-5; D tentatively fits TRBD1 or TRBD2 (5 bases each). The CDR3 runs to 15 residues. The V end lost 4 bases, the J end lost 4 bases, and 19 bases lay between the germline ends. Germline lookup yields CDR1 SQVTM and CDR2 ANQGSEA. The CDR3, as DNA: TGCAGCGTTGTAGTCTATGGGGGACCGCGAGAGACCCAGTACTTC. Translating it yields CSVVVYGGPRETQYF.

This chain links TRBV4-1 with TRBJ1-6, with 7 bases fitting TRBD1. This CDR3 has 15 amino acids. Losses at the gene ends were 0 bases for V and 8 bases for J; bases not matched to a gene: 4. Per the germline V gene, CDR1 is MGHRA and CDR2 is YSYEKL. Written as DNA, the CDR3 is TGCGCCAGCAGCCAAGACGTCAGGGGGTATTCACCCCTCCACTTT. It yields the protein CASSQDVRGYSPLHF.

The gene calls are TRBV7-8 and TRBJ2-7; 8 nucleotides agree with TRBD1. Per germline, CDR1 SGHVS and CDR2 FQNEAQ. The CDR3 runs 15 residues. The ends lost 1 base at V and 9 bases at J; junction bases unmatched: 11. This CDR3 reads CASSLVLLGQGVQYF. In DNA form, the CDR3 reads TGTGCCAGCAGCTTAGTCCTACTCGGACAGGGCGTGCAGTACTTC.

There are a few counts of this clone. The chain links TRBV29-1 to TRBJ1-4; D is unclear. CDR3 length equals 14 residues. V was clipped by 6 bases and J by 0 bases, with 11 bases between them. CDR1 SQVTM and CDR2 ANQGSEA come from the germline V gene. The CDR3 reads CSVLGPTTNEKLFF. The DNA of the CDR3 is TGCAGCGTGCTGGGTCCGACAACTAATGAAAAACTGTTTTTT.

This chain links TRBV7-9 with TRBJ2-7; possibly TRBD2 for D (5 bases). CDR3 length equals 17 residues. V was shortened by 4 bases and J by 6 bases, with 25 bases between the two germline ends. Germline CDR1 is SEHNR and CDR2 is FQNEAQ (reference sequence). CDR3 sequence: CASSYFLTTRVSGEQYF. In DNA form, the CDR3 reads TGTGCCAGCAGCTATTTCCTCACGACGCGGGTCTCGGGCGAGCAGTACTTC.

The gene calls are TRBV5-1 and TRBJ2-3, with D maybe TRBD2 (6 bases). CDR1 and CDR2 from the germline V gene are SGHRS and YFSETQ. Trimming took off 5 bases at V and 2 bases at J, with 12 bases between the two ends. CDR3 length equals 14 residues. CDR3 DNA sequence: TGCGCCAGCAGTAGGGACTCCCCCACAGATACGCAGTATTTT. Translated, it gives CASSRDSPTDTQYF.

The chain uses TRBV28 and TRBJ2-7; 7 bases are a match to TRBD1. The germline CDR1 and CDR2 sequences are MDHEN and SYDVKM. Trimming removed 7 bases from V and 2 bases from J; junction bases left unmatched: 5. The CDR3 runs to 13 residues. CDR3 loop: CASNGQAAYEQYF. CDR3 DNA: TGTGCCAGCAATGGACAGGCGGCCTACGAGCAGTACTTC.

This chain links TRBV5-1 with TRBJ1-1; a possible D gene is TRBD1 (5 bases). The CDR3 consists of 14 residues. Deletions cut 2 bases from V and 6 bases from J, with 14 bases between. Germline V lookup: CDR1 SGHRS, CDR2 YFSETQ. The CDR3 nucleotides are TGCGCCAGCAGCTTAGGCTCGTCGGGGGCTGAAGCTTTCTTT. This translates into CASSLGSSGAEAFF.

This clone was found a few times. The rearrangement uses TRBV9 and TRBJ2-2; 10 nucleotides line up with TRBD1. The CDR3 is 16 amino acids. Germline assignment: CDR1 SGDLS and CDR2 YYNGEE. V gave up 3 bases and J gave up 7 bases; unmatched junction bases: 9. CDR3 in amino acids: CASSGGGQGNIGELFF. The CDR3 region has the DNA TGTGCCAGCAGCGGTGGGGGACAGGGGAATATCGGGGAGCTGTTTTTT.

V gene TRBV5-5 combines with J gene TRBJ1-3, with D perhaps TRBD1 (5 bases). The V gene's germline CDR1 is SGHKS and CDR2 YYEKEE (reference sequence). The CDR3 totals 16 residues. V lost 4 bases and J 0 bases, leaving 14 bases between the germline ends. CDR3: CASSIGTPSSGNTIYF. The CDR3 region has the DNA TGTGCCAGCAGCATCGGGACTCCCAGCTCTGGAAACACCATATATTTT.

The genes are TRBV5-6 and TRBJ2-5, with D tentatively TRBD1 or TRBD2 (7 bases each). The CDR3 is made up of 16 amino acids. The germline V gene encodes CDR1 SGHDT and CDR2 YYEEEE. Trimming stripped 2 bases from V and 5 bases from J, with 19 bases between. The CDR3 spells CASSFLQGGGDETQYF. In nucleotides, the CDR3 is TGTGCCAGCAGCTTCCTCCAGGGGGGAGGGGACGAGACCCAGTACTTC.

The chain links TRBV18 to TRBJ2-5; maybe TRBD2 (6 bases). The V gene's germline CDR1 is KGHSH and CDR2 LQKENI. This CDR3 has 14 residues. Trimming left V 2 bases short and J 2 bases short, with 9 bases between. CDR3 in amino acids: CASSPALAQETQYF. The CDR3 DNA is TGTGCCAGCTCACCAGCGCTAGCGCAAGAGACCCAGTACTTC.

The chain is built from TRBV10-3 and TRBJ1-1; the match to TRBD1 covers 7 bases. This CDR3 has 15 residues. With V trimmed by 6 bases and J by 4 bases, 11 bases remained unmatched. The germline gives CDR1 ENHRY, CDR2 SYGVKD. The CDR3 reads CAISGDSTGFTEAFF. The CDR3 coding sequence is TGTGCCATCAGCGGGGACAGTACGGGATTCACTGAAGCTTTCTTT.

V is TRBV5-1 and J is TRBJ2-7; TRBD1 agrees at 9 bases. Germline trimming cut 0 bases from V and 3 bases from J; bases unmatched to any gene: 4. Germline CDR1 SGHRS, CDR2 YFSETQ. The CDR3 has 15 amino acids. CDR3 sequence reads: CASSLGGQGFYEQYF. Here the CDR3 DNA reads TGCGCCAGCAGCTTGGGGGGACAGGGATTCTACGAGCAGTACTTC.

The V gene is TRBV5-4, the J gene TRBJ2-7; D call uncertain. The CDR3 length is 12 residues. The germline V gene has CDR1 SGHNT and CDR2 YYREEE (reference sequence). The V end lost 4 bases, the J end lost 5 bases, and 10 bases lay between the germline ends. CDR3 sequence (DNA): TGTGCCAGCAGCAAACAGACCCACGAGCAGTACTTC. The encoded protein is CASSKQTHEQYF.

V usage is TRBV27 and J usage is TRBJ1-5, with D perhaps TRBD1 (5 bases). V shed 3 bases and J shed 0 bases, with 9 bases lying between them. CDR3 size: 15 residues. Germline loops: CDR1 MNHEY, CDR2 SMNVEV (reference sequence). The CDR3 spells CASSFRDGSNQPQHF. Here the CDR3 DNA reads TGTGCCAGCAGTTTCCGGGACGGTAGCAATCAGCCCCAGCATTTT.

The chain employs TRBV24-1 and TRBJ1-1; TRBD1 might be the D (5 bases). The germline CDR1 and CDR2 sequences are KGHDR and SFDVKD. Trimming shortened V by 4 bases and J by 5 bases, and 19 bases separated the two germline ends. This CDR3 has 16 residues. The CDR3 bases are TGTGCCACCAGTGAGGGGGAAGGGGAGGGCCGGACTGAAGCTTTCTTT. As protein: CATSEGEGEGRTEAFF.

The CDR3 sequence: CASSQDSLRSDTQYF. CDR3 coding DNA: TGCGCCAGCAGCCAAGACTCATTACGTTCAGATACGCAGTATTTT. The chain couples TRBV4-3 to TRBJ2-3; no clear D gene. The CDR3 is 15 amino acids. V lost 0 bases and J lost 4, with 11 bases in between. Germline V gene lookup returns CDR1 LGHNA and CDR2 YSLEER.

The chain combines TRBV5-1 with TRBJ2-2, with a possible D match to TRBD1 (6 bases). CDR3 size: 16 residues. Germline-derived CDR1 and CDR2 are SGHRS and YFSETQ. V gave up 0 bases and J gave up 5 bases, with 14 bases separating them. The CDR3 nucleotides are TGCGCCAGCAGCTTGGCTGGGGGCCCAAGTACCGGGGAGCTGTTTTTT. As protein: CASSLAGGPSTGELFF.

The chain recombines TRBV2 with TRBJ1-5; weak D call: TRBD1 (5 bases). V was cut by 4 bases and J by 1 base, with 11 bases left in between. Per the germline V gene, CDR1 is SNHLY and CDR2 is FYNNEI. This CDR3 spans 15 amino acids. The CDR3 nucleotides read TGTGCCAGCAGTGTCCAAGGGACGAGCAATCAGCCCCAGCATTTT. This gives the protein CASSVQGTSNQPQHF.

The genes are TRBV7-2 and TRBJ1-1; possibly TRBD1 for D (6 bases). This CDR3 comprises 15 residues. The germline V gene has CDR1 SGHTA and CDR2 FQGNSA. V lost 5 bases, J lost 5 bases, and 18 bases lay in between. DNA for the CDR3: TGTGCCAGCAGCCCCCTGACTGGGGGCACGACTGAAGCTTTCTTT. Translating gives CASSPLTGGTTEAFF.